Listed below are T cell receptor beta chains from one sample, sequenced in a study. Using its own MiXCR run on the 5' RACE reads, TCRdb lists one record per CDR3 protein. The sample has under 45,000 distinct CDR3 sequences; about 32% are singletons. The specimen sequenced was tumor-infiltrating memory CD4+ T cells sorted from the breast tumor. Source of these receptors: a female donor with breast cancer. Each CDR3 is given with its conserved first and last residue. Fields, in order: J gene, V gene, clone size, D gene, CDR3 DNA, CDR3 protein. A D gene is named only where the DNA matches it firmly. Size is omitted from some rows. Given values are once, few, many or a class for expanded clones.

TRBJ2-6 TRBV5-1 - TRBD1 TGCGCCAGCAGCACGGACAGGGCTGGGGCCAACGTCCTGACTTTC CASSTDRAGANVLTF
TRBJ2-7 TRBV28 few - TGTGCCAGCAGTCCGGGGAGCACCTACGAGCAGTACTTC CASSPGSTYEQYF
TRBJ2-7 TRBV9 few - TGTGCCGGCAGCGTTGACCCGCACTCCGCCTACGAGCAGTACTTC CAGSVDPHSAYEQYF
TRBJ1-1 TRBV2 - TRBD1 TGTGCCAGCAGTACGACAGGGTCTACTGAAGCTTTCTTT CASSTTGSTEAFF
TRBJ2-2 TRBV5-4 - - TGTGCCAGCAGCTCGGTGACTAGTGGGGAGCTGTTTTTT CASSSVTSGELFF
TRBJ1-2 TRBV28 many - TGTGCCAGCAGCAACTATGGCTACACCTTC CASSNYGYTF
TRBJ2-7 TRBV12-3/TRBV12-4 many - TGTGCCAGCAGGGTCTCGGCTGACTCCTACGAGCAGTACTTC CASRVSADSYEQYF
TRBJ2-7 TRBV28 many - TGTGCCAGCACTTCCACTGGGATTTCACCCGGGAGCTACGAGCAGTACTTC CASTSTGISPGSYEQYF
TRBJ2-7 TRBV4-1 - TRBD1 TGCGCCAGCAGCCAAGATCCGGGACAGGGATATGGCGAGCAGTACTTC CASSQDPGQGYGEQYF
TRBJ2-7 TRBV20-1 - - TGCAGTGCTAGAGGAAGCGGAGCCTACGAGCAGTACTTC CSARGSGAYEQYF
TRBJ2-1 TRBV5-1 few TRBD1 TGCGCCAGCAGCTTGGGCGGGACAGGGGGTAACAATGAGCAGTTCTTC CASSLGGTGGNNEQFF
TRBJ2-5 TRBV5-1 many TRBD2 TGCGCCAGCAGCTTCTCCGGGGGGACCCACGTATTCCAAGAGACCCAGTACTTC CASSFSGGTHVFQETQYF
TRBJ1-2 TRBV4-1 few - TGCGCCAGCAGCCAAGACGGCACCGACGGCTACACCTTC CASSQDGTDGYTF
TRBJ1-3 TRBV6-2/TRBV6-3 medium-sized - TGTGCCAGCAGTTACGTCGGGGGAGGAGGAAACACCATATATTTT CASSYVGGGGNTIYF